The entry below gives a single TCR beta chain sequence along with its context. The sample belongs to a study of OX40 agonist ivuxolimab in advanced cancers. The method was immunoSEQ multiplex PCR; TCRdb's version includes in-frame clones alone and lacks a portion of them. The sample has fewer than 90,000 clones; about 91% are singletons. V dropped 2 bases and J dropped 0 bases, with 11 bases sitting between them. Germline lookup yields CDR1 SGHTA and CDR2 FQGNSA. The CDR3 sequence is 15 residues long. The sample in question was CD4+ or CD8+ T cells sorted from blood, obtained in a trial of the OX40 agonist ivuxolimab. The sequence came from an adult with an advanced solid tumor such as melanoma, head and neck, liver or kidney cancer. V and J are TRBV7-2 and TRBJ2-7; D unclear. In DNA, the CDR3 is TGTGCCAGCAGCTTATTCCAGTCTAGCTCCTACGAGCAGTACTTC. This gives the protein CASSLFQSSSYEQYF.